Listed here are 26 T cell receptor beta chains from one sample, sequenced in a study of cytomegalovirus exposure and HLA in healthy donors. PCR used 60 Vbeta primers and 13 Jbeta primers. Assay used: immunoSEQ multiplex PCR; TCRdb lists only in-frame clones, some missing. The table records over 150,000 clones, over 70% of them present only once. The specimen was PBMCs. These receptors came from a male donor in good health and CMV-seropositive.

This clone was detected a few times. Here the CDR3 DNA reads TGTGCCAGCAGCTTAGTTGCGACTCGGGGCTCCTACAATGAGCAGTTCTTC. Translation gives CASSLVATRGSYNEQFF. The V and J genes are TRBV7-2 and TRBJ2-1; weak D call: TRBD2 (5 bases). The CDR3 contains 17 residues. CDR1 and CDR2 (germline): SGHTA, FQGNSA. V was cut by 1 base and J by 0 bases, with 13 bases left in between.

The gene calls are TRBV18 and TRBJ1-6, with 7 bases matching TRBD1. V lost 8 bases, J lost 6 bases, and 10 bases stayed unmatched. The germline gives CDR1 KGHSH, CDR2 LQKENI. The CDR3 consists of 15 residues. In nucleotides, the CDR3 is TGTGCCAGCCTGGCCGACGCAGGGGGTAATTCACCCCTCCACTTT. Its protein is CASLADAGGNSPLHF.

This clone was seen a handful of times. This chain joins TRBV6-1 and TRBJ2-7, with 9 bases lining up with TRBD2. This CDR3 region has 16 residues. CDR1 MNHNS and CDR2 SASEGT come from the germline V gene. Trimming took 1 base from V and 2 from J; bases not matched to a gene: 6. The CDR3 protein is CASSEEPRLAAYEQYF. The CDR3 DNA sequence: TGTGCCAGCAGTGAAGAACCCCGACTAGCGGCCTACGAGCAGTACTTC.

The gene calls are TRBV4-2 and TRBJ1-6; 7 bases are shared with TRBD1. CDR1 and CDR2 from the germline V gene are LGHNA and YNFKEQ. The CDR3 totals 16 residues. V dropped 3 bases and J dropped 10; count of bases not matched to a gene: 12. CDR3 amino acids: CASSHTATGSSSPLHF. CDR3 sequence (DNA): TGTGCCAGCAGCCATACAGCGACAGGGTCTAGCTCACCCCTCCACTTT.

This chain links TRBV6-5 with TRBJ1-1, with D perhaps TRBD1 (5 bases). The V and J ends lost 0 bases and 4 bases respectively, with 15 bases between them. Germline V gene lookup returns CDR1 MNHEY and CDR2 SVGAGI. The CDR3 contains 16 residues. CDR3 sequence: CASSYSTVSRSTEAFF. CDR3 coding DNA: TGTGCCAGCAGTTACTCGACAGTATCCCGGAGCACTGAAGCTTTCTTT.

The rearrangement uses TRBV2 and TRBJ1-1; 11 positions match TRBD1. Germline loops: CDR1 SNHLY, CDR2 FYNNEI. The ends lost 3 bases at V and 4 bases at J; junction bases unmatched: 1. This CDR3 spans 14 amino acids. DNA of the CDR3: TGTGCCAGCAGTGACGGGACAGGGGGCACTGAAGCTTTCTTT. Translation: CASSDGTGGTEAFF. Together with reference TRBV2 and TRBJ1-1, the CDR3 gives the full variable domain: EPEVTQTPSHQVTQMGQEVILRCVPISNHLYFYWYRQILGQKVEFLVSFYNNEISEKSEIFDDQFSVERPDGSNFTLKIRSTKLEDSAMYFCASSDGTGGTEAFFGQGTRLTVV.

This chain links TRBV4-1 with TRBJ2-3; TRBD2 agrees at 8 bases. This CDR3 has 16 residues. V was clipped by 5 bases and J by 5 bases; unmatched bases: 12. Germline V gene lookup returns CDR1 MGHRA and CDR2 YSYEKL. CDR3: CASSSLYGGDGDTQYF. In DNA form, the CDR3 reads TGCGCCAGCAGCTCCCTTTACGGGGGGGACGGAGATACGCAGTATTTT.

The CDR3 protein is CASLGTSGIQETQYF. The CDR3, as DNA: TGTGCCAGCTTGGGGACTAGCGGCATACAAGAGACCCAGTACTTC. The V gene is TRBV2, the J gene TRBJ2-5; 11 nucleotides match TRBD2. From germline, CDR1 is SNHLY and CDR2 FYNNEI. V lost 8 bases to trimming and J lost 2 bases; unmatched junction nucleotides: 7. CDR3 length: 15 residues. The complete variable domain, with remaining parts taken from reference TRBV2 and TRBJ2-5, reads EPEVTQTPSHQVTQMGQEVILRCVPISNHLYFYWYRQILGQKVEFLVSFYNNEISEKSEIFDDQFSVERPDGSNFTLKIRSTKLEDSAMYFCASLGTSGIQETQYFGPGTRLLVL.

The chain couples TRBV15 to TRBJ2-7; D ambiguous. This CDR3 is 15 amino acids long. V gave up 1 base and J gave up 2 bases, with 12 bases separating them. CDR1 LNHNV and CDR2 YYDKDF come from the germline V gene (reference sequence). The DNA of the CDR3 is TGTGCCACCAGCAGAGTAACCAGGCCTCCCTACGAGCAGTACTTC. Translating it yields CATSRVTRPPYEQYF.

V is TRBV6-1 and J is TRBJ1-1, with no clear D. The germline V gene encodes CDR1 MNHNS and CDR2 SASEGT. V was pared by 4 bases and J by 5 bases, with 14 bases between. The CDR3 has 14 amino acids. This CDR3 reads CASSVREVGTEAFF. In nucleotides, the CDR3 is TGTGCCAGCAGTGTTCGGGAGGTGGGGACTGAAGCTTTCTTT.

CDR3 DNA sequence: TGCAGCGTGGCGGGGTTGGGACTAGCGGGGGGCGAGCAGTACTTC. Translation gives CSVAGLGLAGGEQYF. The J gene is TRBJ2-7, the V gene TRBV29-1, with 15 bases identical to TRBD2. Germline V lookup: CDR1 SQVTM, CDR2 ANQGSEA. V lost 6 bases to trimming and J lost 6 bases; unmatched junction nucleotides: 9. The CDR3 loop spans 15 amino acids.

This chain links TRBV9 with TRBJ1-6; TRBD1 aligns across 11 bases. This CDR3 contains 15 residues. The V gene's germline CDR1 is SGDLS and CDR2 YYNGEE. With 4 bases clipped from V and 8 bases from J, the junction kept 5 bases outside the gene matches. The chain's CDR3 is CASSPLGQGDSPLHF. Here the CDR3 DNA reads TGTGCCAGCAGCCCCTTGGGACAGGGGGATTCACCCCTCCACTTT.

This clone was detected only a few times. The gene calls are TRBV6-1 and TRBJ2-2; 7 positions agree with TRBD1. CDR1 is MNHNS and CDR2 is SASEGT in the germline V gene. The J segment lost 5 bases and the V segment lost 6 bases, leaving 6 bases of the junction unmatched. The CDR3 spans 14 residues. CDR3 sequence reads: CASSQTGETGELFF. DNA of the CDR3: TGTGCCAGCAGCCAAACAGGGGAAACCGGGGAGCTGTTTTTT.

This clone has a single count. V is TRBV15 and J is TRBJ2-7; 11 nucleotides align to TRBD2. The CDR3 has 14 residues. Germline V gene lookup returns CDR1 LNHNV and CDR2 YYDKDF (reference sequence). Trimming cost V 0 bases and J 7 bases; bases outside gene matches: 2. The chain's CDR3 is CATSRELAGVEQYF. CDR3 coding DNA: TGTGCCACCAGCAGAGAACTAGCGGGGGTTGAGCAGTACTTC.

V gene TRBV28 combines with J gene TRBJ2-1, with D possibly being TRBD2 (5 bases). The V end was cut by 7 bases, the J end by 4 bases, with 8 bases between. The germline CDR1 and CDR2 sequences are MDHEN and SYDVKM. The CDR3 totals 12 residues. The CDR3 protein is CASKLGYNEQFF. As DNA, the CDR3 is TGTGCCAGCAAACTAGGTTACAATGAGCAGTTCTTC.

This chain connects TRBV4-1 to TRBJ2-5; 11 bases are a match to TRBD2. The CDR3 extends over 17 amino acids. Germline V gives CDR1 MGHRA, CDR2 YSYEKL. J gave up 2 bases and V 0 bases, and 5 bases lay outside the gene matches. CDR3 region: CASSQDPASGGQETQYF. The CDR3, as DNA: TGCGCCAGCAGCCAAGATCCGGCTAGCGGGGGGCAAGAGACCCAGTACTTC.

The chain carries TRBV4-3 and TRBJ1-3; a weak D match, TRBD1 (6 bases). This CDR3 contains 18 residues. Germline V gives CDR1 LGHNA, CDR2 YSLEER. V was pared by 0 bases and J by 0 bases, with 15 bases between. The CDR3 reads CASSQENREGVSGNTIYF. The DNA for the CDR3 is TGCGCCAGCAGCCAAGAAAACAGGGAAGGGGTCTCTGGAAACACCATATATTTT.

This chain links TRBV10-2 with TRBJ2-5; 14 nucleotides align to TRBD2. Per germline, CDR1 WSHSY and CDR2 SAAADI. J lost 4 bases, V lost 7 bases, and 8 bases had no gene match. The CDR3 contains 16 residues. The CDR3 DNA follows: TGCGCCAGCATGACTAGCGGGGGGGCCCGGCGAGAGACCCAGTACTTC. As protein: CASMTSGGARRETQYF.

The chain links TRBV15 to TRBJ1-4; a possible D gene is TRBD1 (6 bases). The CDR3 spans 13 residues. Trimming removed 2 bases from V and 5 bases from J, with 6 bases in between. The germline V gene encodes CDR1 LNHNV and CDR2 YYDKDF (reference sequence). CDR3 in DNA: TGTGCCACCAGCAGACAGGGGAATGAAAAACTGTTTTTT. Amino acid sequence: CATSRQGNEKLFF.

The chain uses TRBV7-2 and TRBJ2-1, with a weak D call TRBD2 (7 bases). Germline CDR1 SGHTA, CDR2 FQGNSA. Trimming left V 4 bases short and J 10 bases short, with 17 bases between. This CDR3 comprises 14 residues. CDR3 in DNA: TGTGCCAGCAGCTACCGAGGGGGGGGTCCCGAGCAGTTCTTC. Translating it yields CASSYRGGGPEQFF. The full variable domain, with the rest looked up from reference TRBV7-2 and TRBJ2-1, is GAGVSQSPSNKVTEKGKDVELRCDPISGHTALYWYRQSLGQGLEFLIYFQGNSAPDKSGLPSDRFSAERTGGSVSTLTIQRTQQEDSAVYLCASSYRGGGPEQFFGPGTRLTVL.

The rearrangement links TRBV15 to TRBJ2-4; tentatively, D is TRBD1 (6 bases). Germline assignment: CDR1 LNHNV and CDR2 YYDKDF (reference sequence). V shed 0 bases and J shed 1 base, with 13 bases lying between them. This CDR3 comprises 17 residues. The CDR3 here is CATSREGQGLAKNIQYF. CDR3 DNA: TGTGCCACCAGCAGAGAGGGTCAGGGGCTTGCCAAAAACATTCAGTACTTC.

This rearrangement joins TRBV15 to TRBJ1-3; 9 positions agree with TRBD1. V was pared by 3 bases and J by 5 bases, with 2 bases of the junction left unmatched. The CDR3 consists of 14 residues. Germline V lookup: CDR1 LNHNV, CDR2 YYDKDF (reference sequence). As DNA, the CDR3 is TGTGCCACCAGCAGGGACAGGGGACGAAACACCATATATTTT. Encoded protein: CATSRDRGRNTIYF. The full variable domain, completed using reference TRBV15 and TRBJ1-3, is DAMVIQNPRYQVTQFGKPVTLSCSQTLNHNVMYWYQQKSSQAPKLLFHYYDKDFNNEADTPDNFQSRRPNTSFCFLDIRSPGLGDTAMYLCATSRDRGRNTIYFGEGSWLTVV.

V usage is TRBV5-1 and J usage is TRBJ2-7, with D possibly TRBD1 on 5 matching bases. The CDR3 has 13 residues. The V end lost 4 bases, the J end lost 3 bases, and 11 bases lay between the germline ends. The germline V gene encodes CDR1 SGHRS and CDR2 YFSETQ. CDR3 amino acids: CASSLDIFYEQYF. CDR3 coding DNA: TGCGCCAGCAGCCTGGACATCTTCTACGAGCAGTACTTC.

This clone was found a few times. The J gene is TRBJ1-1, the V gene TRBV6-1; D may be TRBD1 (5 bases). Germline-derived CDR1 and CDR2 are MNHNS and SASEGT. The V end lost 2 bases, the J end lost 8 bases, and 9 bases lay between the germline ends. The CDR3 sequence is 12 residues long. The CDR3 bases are TGTGCCAGCAGTGAATGGGGGGGAGAAGCTTTCTTT. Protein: CASSEWGGEAFF.

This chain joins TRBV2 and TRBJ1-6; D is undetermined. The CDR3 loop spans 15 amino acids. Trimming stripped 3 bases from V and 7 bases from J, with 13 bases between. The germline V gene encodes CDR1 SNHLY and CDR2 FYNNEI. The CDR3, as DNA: TGTGCCAGCAGTGATCGAGGCAGATCGAATTCACCCCTCCACTTT. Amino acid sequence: CASSDRGRSNSPLHF.

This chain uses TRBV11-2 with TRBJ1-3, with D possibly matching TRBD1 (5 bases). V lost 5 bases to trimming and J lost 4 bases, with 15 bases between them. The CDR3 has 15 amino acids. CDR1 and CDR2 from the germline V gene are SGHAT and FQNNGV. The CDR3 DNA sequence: TGTGCCAGCAGCCAAAACGGGGGTGAGGGAAACACCATATATTTT. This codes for CASSQNGGEGNTIYF.